This is a list of T cell receptor beta chains from one sample in a study of shared T cell receptors in the human thymus. TCRdb's copy holds only in-frame clones and misses some; the assay was immunoSEQ multiplex PCR. The table has about 500,000 clones, about 80% seen once. The same specimen was also included in a second study, on human thymus T cells.

Sequencing used thymocytes. These receptors were obtained from a boy under two years old with a congenital heart defect. CDR3s leave out the opening cysteine and the closing phenylalanine or tryptophan.

V gene	J gene	CDR3 protein
TRBV15	TRBJ2-7	ATSRGGGTGGYYEQY
TRBV10-1	TRBJ2-7	ASPGGQGCEQY
TRBV29-1	TRBJ2-3	SVFPSGSSSTDTQY
TRBV6-1	TRBJ2-1	ASSGRLATSRDEQF
TRBV28	TRBJ1-2	ASSPEVGRGGYGYT
TRBV2	TRBJ2-7	ASTGGVSEQY
TRBV27	TRBJ2-5	ASRGLETQY
TRBV10-3	TRBJ2-5	AISEGGTSGMETQY
TRBV10-1	TRBJ2-7	ASSDSSGRTYEQY
TRBV2	TRBJ1-4	ASSEGGADEKLF
TRBV5-4	TRBJ2-3	ASSSLSGRERDTQY
TRBV5-1	TRBJ1-2	ASDREGGYT
TRBV14	TRBJ2-7	ASSPRDRDYDEQY
TRBV5-6	TRBJ2-1	ASSRDLRSNEQF
TRBV30	TRBJ2-2	AWSVPPYTAGGNTGELF
TRBV2	TRBJ1-2	ASSEEGYYGYT
TRBV10-3	TRBJ2-1	AITGQGAAEQF
TRBV15	TRBJ2-1	ATSRNRSMVAVLRV
TRBV5-3	TRBJ1-2	ARSCVDLDRGGCGYT
TRBV11-3	TRBJ2-3	ASSLVADGGSPTDTQY
TRBV4-3	TRBJ2-3	ASSQDPGLGTDDTQY
TRBV4-3	TRBJ2-2	ASSRSAAPALAGELF
TRBV13	TRBJ2-5	ASSDRQETQY
TRBV7-9	TRBJ2-2	ASHSSGITGELF
TRBV4-1	TRBJ2-3	ASSQESGRGADTQY
TRBV4-2	TRBJ2-1	ASSQDGAARATYNEQF
TRBV29-1	TRBJ2-5	SVEGIGTVETQY
TRBV27	TRBJ1-1	ASSATGMNTEAF
TRBV4-3	TRBJ1-4	ASSQNLLEEKLF
TRBV7-8	TRBJ2-7	ASSPIPPGLGYEQY
TRBV5-1	TRBJ2-3	ASTMVPRAGTDTQY
TRBV2	TRBJ2-5	ASSSRLARFESRETQY
TRBV28	TRBJ1-3	ASSGPRGPQSSGNTIY
TRBV6-1	TRBJ1-1	ASSESRQGGTEAF
TRBV6-6	TRBJ2-5	ASRHRDRGLRETQY
TRBV7-3	TRBJ2-2	ASSLYRGGTGELF
TRBV6-5	TRBJ1-2	ASSYAGQTNYGYT
TRBV7-9	TRBJ2-6	ASSLGADTFSGANVLT
TRBV5-8	TRBJ2-2	ASPPGLGVRNTGELF
TRBV12-5	TRBJ2-5	ASGLSFRGTSGTREETQY
TRBV7-8	TRBJ2-1	ASSLAAPPGLEGLNEQF
TRBV5-6	TRBJ1-2	ASSPGTGGSYGYT
TRBV9	TRBJ2-7	ASSEGTSGLHEQY
TRBV5-3	TRBJ1-5	ARSPPHRDGQPQH
TRBV4-3	TRBJ2-1	ASSPTWTGGEVNEQF
TRBV7-8	TRBJ2-5	ASSPSTRETQY
TRBV4-3	TRBJ2-1	ASSQERESGGGNEQF
TRBV2	TRBJ2-1	ASASGRYDNEQF
TRBV10-3	TRBJ2-7	AIVRGDYEQY
TRBV18	TRBJ2-1	ASSPPTWDSPHNEQF
TRBV28	TRBJ1-2	ASSSTIGYGYT